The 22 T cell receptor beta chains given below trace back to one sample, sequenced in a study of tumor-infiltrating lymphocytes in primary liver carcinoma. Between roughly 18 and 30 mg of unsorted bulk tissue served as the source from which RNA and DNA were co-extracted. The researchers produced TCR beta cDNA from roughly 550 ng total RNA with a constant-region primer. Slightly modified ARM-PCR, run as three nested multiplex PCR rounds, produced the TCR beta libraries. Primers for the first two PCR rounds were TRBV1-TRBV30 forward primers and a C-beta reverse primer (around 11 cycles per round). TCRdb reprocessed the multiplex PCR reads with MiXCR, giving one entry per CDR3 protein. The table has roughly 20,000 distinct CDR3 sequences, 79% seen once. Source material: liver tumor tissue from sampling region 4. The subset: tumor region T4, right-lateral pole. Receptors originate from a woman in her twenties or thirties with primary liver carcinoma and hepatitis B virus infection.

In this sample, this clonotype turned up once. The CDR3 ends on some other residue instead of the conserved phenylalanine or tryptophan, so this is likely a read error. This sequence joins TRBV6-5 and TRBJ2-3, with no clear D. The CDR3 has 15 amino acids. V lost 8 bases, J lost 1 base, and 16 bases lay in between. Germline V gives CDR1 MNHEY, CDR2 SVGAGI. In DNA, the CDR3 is TGTGCCAGCGGCTACAATTACGGCGGCACAGATACGCAGTATTCT. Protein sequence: CASGYNYGGTDTQYS.

In nucleotides, the CDR3 is TGTGCCAACAATTGGAACAGGGACGCCGAAGCTTTCTTT. Protein product: CANNWNRDAEAFF. The chain is built from TRBV6-5 and TRBJ1-1, with D possibly TRBD1 on 6 matching bases. V was pared by 10 bases and J by 8 bases, with 20 bases between. This CDR3 comprises 13 residues. CDR1 is MNHEY, CDR2 SVGAGI, per germline.

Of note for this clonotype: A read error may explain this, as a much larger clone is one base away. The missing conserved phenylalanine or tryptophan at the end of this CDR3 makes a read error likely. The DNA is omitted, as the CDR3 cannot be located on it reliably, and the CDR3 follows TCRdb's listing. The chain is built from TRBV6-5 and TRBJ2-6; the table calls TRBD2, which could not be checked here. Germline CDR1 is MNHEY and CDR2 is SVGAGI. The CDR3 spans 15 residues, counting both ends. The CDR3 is CASRLRGFGANVLSL.

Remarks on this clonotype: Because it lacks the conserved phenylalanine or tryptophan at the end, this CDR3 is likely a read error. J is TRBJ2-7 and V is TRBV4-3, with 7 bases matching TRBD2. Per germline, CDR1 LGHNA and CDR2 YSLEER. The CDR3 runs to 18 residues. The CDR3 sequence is CACSQAVTGGHVSYEQYC. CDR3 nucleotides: TGCGCCTGCAGCCAAGCTGTGACGGGGGGTCACGTTAGCTACGAGCAGTACTGC.

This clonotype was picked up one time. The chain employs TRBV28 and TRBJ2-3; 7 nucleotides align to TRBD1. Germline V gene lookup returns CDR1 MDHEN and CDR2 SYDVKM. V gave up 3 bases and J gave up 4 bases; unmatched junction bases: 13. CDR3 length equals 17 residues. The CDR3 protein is CASSFSKQGRLADTQYF. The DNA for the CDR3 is TGTGCCAGCAGTTTCTCAAAACAGGGGCGATTGGCAGATACGCAGTATTTT.

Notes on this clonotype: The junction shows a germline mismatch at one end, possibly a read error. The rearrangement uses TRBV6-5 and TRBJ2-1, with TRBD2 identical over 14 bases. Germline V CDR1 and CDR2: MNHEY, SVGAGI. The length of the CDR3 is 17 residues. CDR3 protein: CVSSYDGTSGRDNEQFF. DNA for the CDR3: TGTGTCAGCAGTTACGACGGGACTAGCGGGAGAGACAATGAGCAATTCTTC.

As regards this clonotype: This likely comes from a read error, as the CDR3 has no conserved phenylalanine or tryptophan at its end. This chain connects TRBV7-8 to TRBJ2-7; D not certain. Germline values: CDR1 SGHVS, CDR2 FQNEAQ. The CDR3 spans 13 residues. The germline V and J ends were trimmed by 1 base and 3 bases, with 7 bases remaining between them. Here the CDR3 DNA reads TGTGCCAGCAGCTTAGTCCTAAGCTACGAGCAGTACCTC. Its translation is CASSLVLSYEQYL.

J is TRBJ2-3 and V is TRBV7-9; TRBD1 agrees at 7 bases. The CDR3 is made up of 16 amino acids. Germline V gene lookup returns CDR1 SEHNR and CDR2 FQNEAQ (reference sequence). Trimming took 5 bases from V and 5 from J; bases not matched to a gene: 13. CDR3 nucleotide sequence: TGTGCCAGCAGCCTAGGAAGGGGACAGCAAGAAGATACGCAGTATTTT. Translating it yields CASSLGRGQQEDTQYF.

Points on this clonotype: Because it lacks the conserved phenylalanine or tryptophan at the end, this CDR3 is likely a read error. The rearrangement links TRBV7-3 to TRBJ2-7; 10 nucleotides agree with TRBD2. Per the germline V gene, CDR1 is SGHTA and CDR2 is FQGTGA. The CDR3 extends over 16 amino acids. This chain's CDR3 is CDSSSLLAGRGDEQYL. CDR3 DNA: TGTGACAGCAGCTCGCTACTAGCGGGACGAGGCGACGAGCAGTACTTG.

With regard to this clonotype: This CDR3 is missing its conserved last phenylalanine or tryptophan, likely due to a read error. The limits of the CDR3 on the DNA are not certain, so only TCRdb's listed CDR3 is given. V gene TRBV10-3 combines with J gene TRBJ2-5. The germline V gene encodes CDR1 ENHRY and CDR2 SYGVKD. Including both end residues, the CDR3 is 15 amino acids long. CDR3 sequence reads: CAIIESATRQETRYS.

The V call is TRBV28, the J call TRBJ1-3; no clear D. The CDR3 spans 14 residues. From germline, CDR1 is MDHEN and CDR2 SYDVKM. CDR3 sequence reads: CFSSAQLMRNTIYF. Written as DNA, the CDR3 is TGTTTCAGCTCAGCACAGTTGATGAGAAACACCATATATTTT.

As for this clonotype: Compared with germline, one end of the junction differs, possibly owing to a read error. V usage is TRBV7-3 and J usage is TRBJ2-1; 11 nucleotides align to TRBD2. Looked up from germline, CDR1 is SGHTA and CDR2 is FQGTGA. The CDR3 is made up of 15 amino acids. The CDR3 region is CASCLTSGTNSEQFF. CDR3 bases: TGTGCCAGCTGCTTGACTAGCGGGACGAACAGTGAGCAGTTCTTC.

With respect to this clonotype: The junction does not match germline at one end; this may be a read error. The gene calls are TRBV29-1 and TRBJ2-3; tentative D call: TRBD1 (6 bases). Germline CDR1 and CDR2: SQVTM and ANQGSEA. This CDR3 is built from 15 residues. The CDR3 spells CSATGTSGSTDTEYF. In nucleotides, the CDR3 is TGCAGCGCCACAGGGACCAGCGGTAGCACAGATACGGAGTATTTT.

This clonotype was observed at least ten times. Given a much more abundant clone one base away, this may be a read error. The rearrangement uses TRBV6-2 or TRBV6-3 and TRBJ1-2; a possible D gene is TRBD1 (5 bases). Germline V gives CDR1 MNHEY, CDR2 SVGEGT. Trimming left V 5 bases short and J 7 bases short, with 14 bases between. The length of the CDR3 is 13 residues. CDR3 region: CASSLQGCGGYTF. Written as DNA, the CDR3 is TGTGCCAGCAGTCTTCAGGGCTGCGGTGGCTACACCTTC.

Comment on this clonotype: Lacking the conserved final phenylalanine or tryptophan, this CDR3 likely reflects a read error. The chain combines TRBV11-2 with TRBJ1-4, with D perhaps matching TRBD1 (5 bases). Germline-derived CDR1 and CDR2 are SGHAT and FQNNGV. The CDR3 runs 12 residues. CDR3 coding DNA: TGTACCAGCAGCCCCCGGGGGGGAAAACTGTTTCTT. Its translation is CTSSPRGGKLFL.

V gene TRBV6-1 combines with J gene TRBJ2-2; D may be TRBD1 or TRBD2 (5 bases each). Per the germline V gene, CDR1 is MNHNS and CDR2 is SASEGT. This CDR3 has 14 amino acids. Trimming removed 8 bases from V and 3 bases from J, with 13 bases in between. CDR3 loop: CASLERGDTGELFF. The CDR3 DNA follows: TGTGCCAGCCTGGAGAGAGGGGACACCGGGGAGCTGTTTTTT.

The CDR3 region has the DNA TGTGCCAGCAGTCAGTGGACTAGCGGGAGCTCCTACAATGAGCAGTTCTTC. Translation gives CASSQWTSGSSYNEQFF. V is TRBV28 and J is TRBJ2-1; 13 nucleotides align to TRBD2. V was pared by 5 bases and J by 0 bases, with 4 bases of the junction left unmatched. The germline V gene has CDR1 MDHEN and CDR2 SYDVKM. CDR3 length: 17 amino acids. Together with reference TRBV28 and TRBJ2-1, the CDR3 gives the full variable domain: DVKVTQSSRYLVKRTGEKVFLECVQDMDHENMFWYRQDPGLGLRLIYFSYDVKMKEKGDIPEGYSVSREKKERFSLILESASTNQTSMYLCASSQWTSGSSYNEQFFGPGTRLTVL.

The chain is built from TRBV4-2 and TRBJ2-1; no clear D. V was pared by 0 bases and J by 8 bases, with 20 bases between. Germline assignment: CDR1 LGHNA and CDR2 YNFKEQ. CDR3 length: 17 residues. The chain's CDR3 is CASSQDIGVEVNDEQFF. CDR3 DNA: TGTGCCAGCAGCCAAGATATCGGAGTGGAAGTGAACGATGAGCAGTTCTTC.

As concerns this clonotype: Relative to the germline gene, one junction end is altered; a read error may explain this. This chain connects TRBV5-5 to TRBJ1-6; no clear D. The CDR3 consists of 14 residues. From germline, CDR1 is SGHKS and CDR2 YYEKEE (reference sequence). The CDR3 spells CASNLDVSNSSLHF. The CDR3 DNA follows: TGTGCAAGCAACTTGGACGTCAGTAATTCATCCCTCCACTTT.

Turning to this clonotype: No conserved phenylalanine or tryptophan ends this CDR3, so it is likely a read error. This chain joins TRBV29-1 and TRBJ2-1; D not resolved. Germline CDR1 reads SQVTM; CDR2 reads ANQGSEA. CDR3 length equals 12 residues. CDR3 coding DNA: TGCATCGCCCTATGGGACTACAATGAGCAGTTCCTC. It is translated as CIALWDYNEQFL.

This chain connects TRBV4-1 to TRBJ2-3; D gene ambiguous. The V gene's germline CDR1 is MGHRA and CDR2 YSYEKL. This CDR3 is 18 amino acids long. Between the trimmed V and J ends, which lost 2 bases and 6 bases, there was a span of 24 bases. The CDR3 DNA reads TGCGCCAGCAGCCAACTAGACATGGTAGCTGTAGATTCGGATACGCAGTATTTT. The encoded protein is CASSQLDMVAVDSDTQYF.

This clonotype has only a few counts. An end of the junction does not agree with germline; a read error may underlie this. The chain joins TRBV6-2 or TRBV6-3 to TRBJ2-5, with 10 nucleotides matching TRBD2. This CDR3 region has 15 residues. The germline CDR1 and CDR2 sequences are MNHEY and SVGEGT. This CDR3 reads CASCYSASGGETQYF. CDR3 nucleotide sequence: TGTGCCAGCTGTTACTCGGCTAGCGGGGGTGAGACCCAGTACTTC.